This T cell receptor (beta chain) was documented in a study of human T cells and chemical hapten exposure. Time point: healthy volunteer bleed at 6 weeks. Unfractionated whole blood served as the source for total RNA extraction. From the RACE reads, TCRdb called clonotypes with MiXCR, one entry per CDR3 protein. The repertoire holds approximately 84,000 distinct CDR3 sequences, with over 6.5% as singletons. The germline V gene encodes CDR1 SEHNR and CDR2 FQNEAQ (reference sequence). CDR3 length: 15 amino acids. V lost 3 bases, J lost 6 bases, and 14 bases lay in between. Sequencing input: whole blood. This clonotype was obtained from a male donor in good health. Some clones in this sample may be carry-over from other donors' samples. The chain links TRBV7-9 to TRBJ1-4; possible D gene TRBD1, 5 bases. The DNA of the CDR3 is TGTGCCAGCAGCTTTCGGGATAGGGGTGATGAAAAACTGTTTTTT. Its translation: CASSFRDRGDEKLFF.